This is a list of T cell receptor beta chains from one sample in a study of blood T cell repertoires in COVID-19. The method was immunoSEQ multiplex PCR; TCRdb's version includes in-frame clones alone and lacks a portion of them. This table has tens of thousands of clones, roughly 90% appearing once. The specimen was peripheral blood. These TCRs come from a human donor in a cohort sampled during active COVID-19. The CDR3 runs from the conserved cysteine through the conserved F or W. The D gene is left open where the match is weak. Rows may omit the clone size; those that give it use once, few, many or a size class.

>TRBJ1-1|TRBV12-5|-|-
CASGLELQGNTEAFF
TGTGCTAGTGGTTTGGAACTTCAGGGGAACACTGAAGCTTTCTTT
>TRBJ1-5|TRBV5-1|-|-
CASSIEVGQPQHF
TGCGCCAGCAGCATAGAAGTCGGTCAGCCCCAGCATTTT
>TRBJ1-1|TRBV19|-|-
CASSSTGRTEAFF
TGTGCCAGTAGCTCAACAGGGAGAACTGAAGCTTTCTTT
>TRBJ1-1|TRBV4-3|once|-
CASSRASRDTEAFF
TGCGCCAGCAGCCGAGCCAGCCGGGACACTGAAGCTTTCTTT
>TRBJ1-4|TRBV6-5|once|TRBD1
CASSYTGGYEKLFF
TGTGCCAGCAGTTACACAGGGGGGTATGAAAAACTGTTTTTT
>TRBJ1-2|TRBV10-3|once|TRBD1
CAISEPRDSYGYTF
TGTGCCATCAGTGAGCCACGGGACAGCTATGGCTACACCTTC
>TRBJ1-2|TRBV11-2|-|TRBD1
CASSPIKDRGENYGYTF
TGTGCCAGCAGCCCTATAAAAGACAGGGGGGAAAACTATGGCTACACCTTC
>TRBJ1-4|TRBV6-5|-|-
CASGGAGAREKLFF
TGTGCCAGCGGGGGTGCGGGGGCAAGAGAAAAACTGTTTTTT
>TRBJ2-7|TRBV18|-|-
CASSPAYEQYF
TGTGCCAGCTCACCCGCCTACGAACAGTACTTC
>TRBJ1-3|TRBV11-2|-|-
CASSLSSQGSAGNTIYF
TGTGCCAGCAGCCTGTCTTCACAGGGAAGCGCTGGAAACACCATATATTTT
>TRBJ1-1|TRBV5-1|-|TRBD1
CASSLLTGQGTEAFF
TGCGCCAGCAGCTTGCTGACAGGGCAGGGCACTGAAGCTTTCTTT
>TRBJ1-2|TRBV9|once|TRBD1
CASSGGQGAYYGYTF
TGTGCCAGCAGCGGGGGACAGGGCGCTTACTATGGCTACACCTTC
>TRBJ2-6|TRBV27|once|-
CASSLKPWALSGANVLTF
TGTGCCAGCAGTTTAAAACCCTGGGCTCTCTCTGGGGCCAACGTCCTGACTTTC
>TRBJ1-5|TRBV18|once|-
CASSADRSKPQHF
TGTGCCAGCTCAGCCGACAGGTCCAAGCCCCAGCATTTT
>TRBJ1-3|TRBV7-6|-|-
CASSLTAGGDSAGNTIYF
TGTGCCAGCAGCTTAACGGCGGGGGGGGATTCGGCCGGAAACACCATATATTTT
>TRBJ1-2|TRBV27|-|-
CASSLSVAGGGYTF
TGTGCCAGCAGTTTATCGGTGGCGGGGGGCGGCTACACCTTC
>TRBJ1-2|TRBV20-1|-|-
CSASKGESYGYTF
TGCAGTGCTAGTAAGGGGGAGAGCTATGGCTACACCTTC
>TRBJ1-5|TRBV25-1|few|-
CASSESGDGEPQHF
TGTGCCAGCAGTGAATCAGGGGACGGGGAGCCCCAGCATTTT
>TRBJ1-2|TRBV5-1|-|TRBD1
CASSYLTGDYGYTF
TGCGCCAGCAGCTACCTCACAGGGGACTATGGCTACACCTTC
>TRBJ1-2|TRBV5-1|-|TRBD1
CASSAGTGLGTYGYTF
TGCGCCAGCAGCGCCGGGACAGGGTTGGGTACCTATGGCTACACCTTC
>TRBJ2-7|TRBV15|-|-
CATSRDKGGATLLTYEQYF
TGTGCCACCAGCAGAGATAAGGGGGGGGCCACGCTACTCACCTACGAGCAGTACTTC
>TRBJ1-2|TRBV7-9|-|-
CASSLSVRLNYGYTF
TGTGCCAGCAGCTTATCGGTCAGACTAAACTATGGCTACACCTTC
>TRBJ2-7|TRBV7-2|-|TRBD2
CASSLVRGAPYEQYF
TGTGCCAGCAGCTTAGTGCGGGGGGCCCCCTACGAGCAGTACTTC
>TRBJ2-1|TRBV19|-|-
CASSPRGDEQFF
TGTGCCAGTAGCCCTCGGGGAGATGAGCAGTTCTTC
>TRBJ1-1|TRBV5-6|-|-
CASSPVFQNTEAFF
TGTGCCAGCAGCCCAGTCTTCCAGAACACTGAAGCTTTCTTT
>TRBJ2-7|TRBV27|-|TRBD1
CASSFGTGGSYEQYF
TGTGCCAGCAGTTTCGGTACAGGGGGTTCCTACGAGCAGTACTTC
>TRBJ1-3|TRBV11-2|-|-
CASSLAGGRRSSGNTIYF
TGTGCCAGCAGCTTAGCCGGCGGTCGTCGTAGCTCTGGAAACACCATATATTTT
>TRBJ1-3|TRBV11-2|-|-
CASSLSRGQLSRNTIYF
TGTGCCAGCAGCCTCTCTCGGGGACAATTATCTCGCAACACCATATATTTT
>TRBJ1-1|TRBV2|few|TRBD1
CASSADRLNTEAFF
TGTGCCAGCAGTGCGGACAGGTTGAACACTGAAGCTTTCTTT
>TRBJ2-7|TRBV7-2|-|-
CASSLDGGLSSYEQYF
TGTGCCAGCAGCTTGGACGGGGGGCTGTCGTCCTACGAGCAGTACTTC
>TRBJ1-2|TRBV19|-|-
CASTPSWGSYGYTF
TGTGCCAGTACCCCGTCGTGGGGCTCATATGGCTACACCTTC
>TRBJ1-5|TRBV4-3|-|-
CASSQHTGNNQPQHF
TGCGCCAGCAGCCAGCACACAGGGAACAATCAGCCCCAGCATTTT
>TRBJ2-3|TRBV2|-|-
CASSPRPAGENTQYF
TGTGCCAGCAGCCCCCGTCCGGCAGGGGAGAATACGCAGTATTTT
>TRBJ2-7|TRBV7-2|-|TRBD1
CASTQSQGSHEQYF
TGTGCCAGCACCCAATCACAGGGGTCCCACGAGCAGTACTTC
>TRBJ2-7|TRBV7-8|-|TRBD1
CASSFYRGTYEQYF
TGTGCCAGCAGCTTTTACAGGGGGACCTACGAGCAGTACTTC
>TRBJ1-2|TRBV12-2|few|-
CASRLPAGQANYGYTF
TGTGCAAGTCGCTTACCTGCGGGACAGGCTAACTATGGCTACACCTTC
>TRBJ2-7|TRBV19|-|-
CASSFGSGKEQYF
TGTGCCAGTAGTTTCGGATCAGGGAAAGAGCAGTACTTC
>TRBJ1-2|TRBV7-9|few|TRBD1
CASSAGQPPTF
TGTGCCAGCAGCGCGGGACAGCCACCCACCTTC
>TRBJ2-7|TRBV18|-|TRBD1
CASSPGQGAYEQYF
TGTGCCAGCTCACCGGGACAGGGGGCCTACGAGCAGTACTTC
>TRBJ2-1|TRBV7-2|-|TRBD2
CASSKLPGRGSYEQFF
TGTGCCAGCTCAAAACTTCCTGGGCGGGGGAGCTATGAGCAGTTCTTC
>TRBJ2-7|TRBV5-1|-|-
CASSWGLAPYEQYF
TGCGCCAGCAGCTGGGGCCTCGCCCCCTACGAGCAGTACTTC
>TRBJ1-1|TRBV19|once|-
CASSFRGNTEAFF
TGTGCCAGTAGTTTCCGGGGGAACACTGAAGCTTTCTTT
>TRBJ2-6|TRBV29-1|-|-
CSVPGRVKGANVLTF
TGCAGCGTTCCAGGCAGGGTGAAAGGGGCCAACGTCCTGACTTTC
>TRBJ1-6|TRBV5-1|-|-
CASSFLQGEFNSPLHF
TGCGCCAGCAGCTTCTTACAGGGAGAGTTTAATTCACCCCTCCACTTT
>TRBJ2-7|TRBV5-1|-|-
CASSLVGGRGSYEQYF
TGCGCCAGCAGCTTGGTTGGCGGCCGAGGCTCCTACGAGCAGTACTTC
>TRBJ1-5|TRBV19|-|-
CASSMIQGSQPQHF
TGTGCCAGTAGTATGATACAGGGTTCTCAGCCCCAGCATTTT
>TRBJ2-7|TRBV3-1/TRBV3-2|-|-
CASSQELKEFDEQYF
TGTGCCAGCAGCCAAGAGTTAAAGGAGTTCGACGAGCAGTACTTC
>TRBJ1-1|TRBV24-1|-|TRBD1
CATSDTQGGPFAEAFF
TGTGCCACCAGTGATACACAGGGGGGCCCTTTTGCTGAAGCTTTCTTT
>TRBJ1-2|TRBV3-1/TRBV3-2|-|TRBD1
CASSYGQEAYGYTF
TGTGCCAGCAGCTACGGACAGGAGGCATATGGCTACACCTTC
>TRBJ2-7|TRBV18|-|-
CASSPPGSGFHEQYF
TGTGCCAGCTCACCACCGGGAAGCGGGTTCCACGAGCAGTACTTC
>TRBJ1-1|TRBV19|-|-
CAAGPGESNTEAFF
TGTGCCGCCGGCCCAGGGGAATCGAACACTGAAGCTTTCTTT
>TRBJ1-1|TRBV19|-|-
CASSIVGAGTEAFF
TGTGCCAGTAGTATAGTAGGAGCTGGGACTGAAGCTTTCTTT
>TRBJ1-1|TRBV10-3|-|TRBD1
CAIRPATGVDRESTEAFF
TGTGCCATCAGACCCGCGACAGGGGTTGATAGGGAGAGCACTGAAGCTTTCTTT
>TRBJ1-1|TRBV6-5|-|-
CASSYPGNTEAFF
TGTGCCAGCAGTTACCCCGGGAACACTGAAGCTTTCTTT